This T cell receptor beta chain was documented in a study of shared clonotypes between healthy human individuals. Per the study methods: ImmunoSEQ output lacked quality scores and full-length reads, limiting matched filtering. Clones were read by immunoSEQ multiplex PCR, and TCRdb kept only the in-frame ones, dropping some. From that table come the V and J calls and clone size; the DNA was used to work out D and trimming. The profile shows about 2.2 million clones, about 93% of them singletons. Naive CD8 cells comprised CD45RO-negative, CCR7-positively selected cells, excluding terminally differentiated effector memory CD45RA+ cells. This CDR3 contains 16 residues. V was pared by 2 bases and J by 0 bases, with 3 bases of the junction left unmatched. Germline CDR1 is MNHEY and CDR2 is SMNVEV (reference sequence).

This clonotype was obtained from a man younger than 35 in good health. Some clones in this sample may be carry-over from other donors' samples. Specimen: naive CD8+ T cells from PBMCs. The chain combines TRBV27 with TRBJ1-1, with TRBD1 matching over 10 bases. This CDR3 reads CASSLLGTGVNTEAFF. In DNA form, the CDR3 reads TGTGCCAGCAGTTTACTAGGGACAGGGGTGAACACTGAAGCTTTCTTT.